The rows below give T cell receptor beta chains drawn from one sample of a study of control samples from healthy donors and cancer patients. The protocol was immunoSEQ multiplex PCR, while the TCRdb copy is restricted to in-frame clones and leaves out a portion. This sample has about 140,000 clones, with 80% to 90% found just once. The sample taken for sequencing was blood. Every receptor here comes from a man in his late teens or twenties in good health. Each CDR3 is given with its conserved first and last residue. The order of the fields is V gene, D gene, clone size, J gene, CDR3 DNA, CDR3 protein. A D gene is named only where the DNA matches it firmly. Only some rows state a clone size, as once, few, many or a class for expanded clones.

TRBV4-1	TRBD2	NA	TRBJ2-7	TGCGCCAGCAGCCAAGATTCGGGACTAGCGGGGAGGGAGCAGTACTTC	CASSQDSGLAGREQYF
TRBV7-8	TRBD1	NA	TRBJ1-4	TGTGCCAGCAGCGAGGGGGACAGCGCAACTAATGAAAAACTGTTTTTT	CASSEGDSATNEKLFF
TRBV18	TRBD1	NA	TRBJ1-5	TGTGCCAGCTCACCACGATCCGGGACAGATCAGCCCCAGCATTTT	CASSPRSGTDQPQHF
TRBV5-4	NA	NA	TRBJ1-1	TGTGCCAGCAGCCTCCGGGACACTGAAGCTTTCTTT	CASSLRDTEAFF
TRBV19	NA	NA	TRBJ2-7	TGTGCCAGTAAGTCGGGGAGCGGCGAGCAGTACTTC	CASKSGSGEQYF
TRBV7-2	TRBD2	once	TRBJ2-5	TGTGCCAGCAGCTTGACTAGCGGGGAAGAGACCCAGTACTTC	CASSLTSGEETQYF
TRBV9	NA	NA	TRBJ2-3	TGTGCCAGCAGCGTAGCCCAGGGAGCAGATACGCAGTATTTT	CASSVAQGADTQYF
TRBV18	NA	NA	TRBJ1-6	TGTGCCAGCTCACGGGGGCAACATAATTCACCCCTCCACTTT	CASSRGQHNSPLHF
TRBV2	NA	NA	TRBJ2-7	TGTGCCAGCAGTGATCGGAACAGGGACGCCGAGCAGTACTTC	CASSDRNRDAEQYF
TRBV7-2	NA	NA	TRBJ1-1	TGTGCCAGCAGCCCCCAGAGCCTATCCAACACTGAAGCTTTCTTT	CASSPQSLSNTEAFF
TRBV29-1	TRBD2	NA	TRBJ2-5	TGCAGCGTTGAGGGAGTGTTAGCGGGGGGCGAAACCCAAGAGACCCAGTACTTC	CSVEGVLAGGETQETQYF
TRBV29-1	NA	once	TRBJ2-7	TGCAGCGCCGTGACAGCGACGAGCTCCTACGAGCAGTACTTC	CSAVTATSSYEQYF
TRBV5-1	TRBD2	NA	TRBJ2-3	TGCGCCAGCAGCAAGAGCGGGGGGGAGTCTAGCACAGATACGCAGTATTTT	CASSKSGGESSTDTQYF
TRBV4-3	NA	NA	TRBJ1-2	TGCGCCAGCAGCCTCTCCGGGGGGGGCCTGGGCGGCTACACCTTC	CASSLSGGGLGGYTF
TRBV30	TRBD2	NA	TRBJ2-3	TGTGCCTGGAGCCAAAAGCGGGGGGGCCTGGATACGCAGTATTTT	CAWSQKRGGLDTQYF
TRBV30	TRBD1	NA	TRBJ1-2	TGTGCCTGGTTGGCACAGGGGGCGGATGGCTACACCTTC	CAWLAQGADGYTF
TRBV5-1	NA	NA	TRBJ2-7	TGCGCCAGCAGATCGACAGACTACGAGCAGTACTTC	CASRSTDYEQYF
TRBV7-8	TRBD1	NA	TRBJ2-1	TGTGCCAGCGGGGGGGACAGGGACTATGAGCAGTTCTTC	CASGGDRDYEQFF
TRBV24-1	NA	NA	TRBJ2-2	TGTGCCACCAGTGTCGGAGGGGGCACCGGGGAGCTGTTTTTT	CATSVGGGTGELFF
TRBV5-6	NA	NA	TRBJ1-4	TGTGCCAGCAGCTTTGAATTGGGTGAAAAACTGTTTTTT	CASSFELGEKLFF
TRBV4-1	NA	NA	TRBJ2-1	TGCGCCAGCAGCCAAGAAATTCTGCCGTTAGACTCCTACAATGAGCAGTTCTTC	CASSQEILPLDSYNEQFF
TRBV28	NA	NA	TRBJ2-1	TGTGCCAGCAGTGTAGCGGATGAGCAGTTCTTC	CASSVADEQFF
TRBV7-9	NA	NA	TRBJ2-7	TGTGCCAGCAGCTTATTCCCGCCGGACGAGCAGTACTTC	CASSLFPPDEQYF
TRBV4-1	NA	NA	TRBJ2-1	TGCGCCAGCAGCCCAGGGGGTCAAGTAGGGCGGGGGTTTACGAATGAGCAGTTCTTC	CASSPGGQVGRGFTNEQFF
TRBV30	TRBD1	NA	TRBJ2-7	TGTGCCTGGAGAAAACAGACAGGGCGGCATGAGCAGTACTTC	CAWRKQTGRHEQYF
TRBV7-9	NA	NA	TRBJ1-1	TGTGCCAGCAGCTACGGGGGACTGAACACTGAAGCTTTCTTT	CASSYGGLNTEAFF
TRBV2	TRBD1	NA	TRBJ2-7	TGTGCCAGCAGTGAGGACAGGGGGCTCTACGAGCAGTACTTC	CASSEDRGLYEQYF
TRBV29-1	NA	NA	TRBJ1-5	TGCAGCGTCTCCTCCTCCGCCGGGGGGCAGCCCCAGCATTTT	CSVSSSAGGQPQHF
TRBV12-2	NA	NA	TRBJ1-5	TGTGCAAGTCGCTCCCCCCCGGGGGGCGGGACTCAGCCCCAGCATTTT	CASRSPPGGGTQPQHF
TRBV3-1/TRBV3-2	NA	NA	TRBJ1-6	TGTGCCAGCAGCCACCTTCGACGGGCCCTCCACTTT	CASSHLRRALHF
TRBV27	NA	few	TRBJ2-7	TGTGCCAGCAGTTTTGGCAGTACCTACGAGCAGTACTTC	CASSFGSTYEQYF
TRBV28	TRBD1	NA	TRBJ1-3	TGTGCCAGCAGTTCGACAGGGGTGTTAAACACCATATATTTT	CASSSTGVLNTIYF
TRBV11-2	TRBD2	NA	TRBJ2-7	TGTGCCAGCAGCTTAGCGGCGGGAGTGACCTACGAGCAGTACTTC	CASSLAAGVTYEQYF
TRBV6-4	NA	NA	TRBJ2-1	TGTGCCAGCAGTGACGATTCGTCAGGGAATGAGCAGTTCTTC	CASSDDSSGNEQFF
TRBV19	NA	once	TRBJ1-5	TGTGCCAGTAATCGGTATAGCAATCAGCCCCAGCATTTT	CASNRYSNQPQHF
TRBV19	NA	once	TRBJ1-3	TGTGCCAGTAGTATCAGGTCTGGAAACACCATATATTTT	CASSIRSGNTIYF
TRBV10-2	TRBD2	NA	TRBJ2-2	TGCGCCAGCAGCACGCGGGGGGGCTTCCGGGAGCTGTTTTTT	CASSTRGGFRELFF
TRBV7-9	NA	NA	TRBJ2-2	TGTGCCAGCAGCCAACATTCCGGGGAGCTGTTTTTT	CASSQHSGELFF
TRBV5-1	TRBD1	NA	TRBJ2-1	TGCGCCAGCAGTCCGGGACAGGGAAATGAGCAGTTCTTC	CASSPGQGNEQFF
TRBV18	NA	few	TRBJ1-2	TGTGCCAGCTCGAGGGGAGTCTATGGCTACACCTTC	CASSRGVYGYTF
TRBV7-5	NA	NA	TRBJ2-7	TGTGTCAGAAGCTTAGAAGGGACAGGAACGCCACAGTACTTC	CVRSLEGTGTPQYF